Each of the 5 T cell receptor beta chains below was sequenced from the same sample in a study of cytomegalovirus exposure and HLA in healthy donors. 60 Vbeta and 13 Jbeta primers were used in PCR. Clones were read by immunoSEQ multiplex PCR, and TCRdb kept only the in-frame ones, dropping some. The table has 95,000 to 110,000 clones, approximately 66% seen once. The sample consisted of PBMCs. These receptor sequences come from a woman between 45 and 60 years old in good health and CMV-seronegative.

The CDR3 DNA sequence: TGCGCCAGCAGTCCGATATGGTCGGACTTTGGCTACACCTTC. Amino acid sequence: CASSPIWSDFGYTF. This chain joins TRBV23-1 and TRBJ1-2; D gene ambiguous. TRBV23-1 is flagged as an ORF with uncertain function. V lost 4 bases and J 7 bases, leaving 16 bases between the germline ends. The CDR3 length is 14 residues.

The CDR3 bases are TGTGCCAGCAGTTTAGGGACAGCATCTTACGAGCAGTACTTC. Encoded protein: CASSLGTASYEQYF. V gene TRBV27 combines with J gene TRBJ2-7, with 7 bases identical to TRBD1. This CDR3 has 14 residues. J was trimmed by 4 bases and V by 2 bases; bases with no gene match: 5. CDR1 and CDR2 from the germline V gene are MNHEY and SMNVEV (reference sequence).

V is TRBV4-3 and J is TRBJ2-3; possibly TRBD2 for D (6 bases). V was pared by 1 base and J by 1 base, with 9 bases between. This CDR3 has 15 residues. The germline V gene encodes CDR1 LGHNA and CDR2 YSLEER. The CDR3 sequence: CASSQGSGRTDTQYF. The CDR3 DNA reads TGCGCCAGCAGCCAAGGTAGCGGACGCACAGATACGCAGTATTTT.

CDR3 DNA sequence: TGTGCCAGCAGCTTTGCGGGGACCCAAGAGACCCAGTACTTC. Translation gives CASSFAGTQETQYF. V usage is TRBV7-2 and J usage is TRBJ2-5; tentative D call: TRBD2 (6 bases). This CDR3 comprises 14 residues. Looked up from germline, CDR1 is SGHTA and CDR2 is FQGNSA. V was trimmed by 3 bases and J by 1 base, leaving 9 bases between them.

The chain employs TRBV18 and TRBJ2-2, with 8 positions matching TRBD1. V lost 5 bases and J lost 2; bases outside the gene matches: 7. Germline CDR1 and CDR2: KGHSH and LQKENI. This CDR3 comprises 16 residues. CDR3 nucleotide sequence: TGTGCCAGCTCAAGCCAGGGGGCTCGAAACACCGGGGAGCTGTTTTTT. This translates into CASSSQGARNTGELFF. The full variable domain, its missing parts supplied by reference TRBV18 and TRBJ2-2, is NAGVMQNPRHLVRRRGQEARLRCSPMKGHSHVYWYRQLPEEGLKFMVYLQKENIIDESGMPKERFSAEFPKEGPSILRIQQVVRGDSAAYFCASSSQGARNTGELFFGEGSRLTVL.